This T cell receptor (beta chain) appears in the sequencing data of a study of regulatory T cells in long-lasting Graves disease (dated by TCRdb to the early 2020s). Regarding the research as a whole: Persistent Graves' disease was defined as persistently positive TSH receptor autoantibodies together with antithyroid drug treatment for over 5 years. The study took place in China and was registered as a clinical trial. A total of some 33 samples were covered by TCR sequencing, comprising around 13 persistent and around 20 newly diagnosed Graves' disease patients. Antithyroid drugs had been taken for ten to twelve years on average by persistent Graves' disease patients in the clinical cohort. This study used TCR sequencing and RNA sequencing of peripheral blood to compare persistent Graves' disease patients against newly diagnosed Graves' disease patients. On the study overall, not on this receptor specifically: Sequencing and analysis were limited to the TCR beta chain. The study examined only peripheral blood because the primary lesion, thyroid tissue, could not be accessed. Persistent Graves' disease patients showed lower TCR Shannon entropy and fewer highly expanded clones than newly diagnosed patients, suggesting clonal expansion. As a limitation, the authors acknowledged that the small sample size may reduce accuracy. Persistent patients shared more public clonotypes among themselves (more than 2,500) than newly diagnosed patients did (approximately 900). Persistent disease showed preferential use of TRBV28, TRBJ1-2 and TRBJ2-5, whereas newly diagnosed disease favored TRBV20-1 and TRBJ2-1.

CDR1 is given as MNHEY and CDR2 as SVGAGI, both from the germline V gene. The junction carries 7 bases between V and J, which are trimmed by 2 bases and 0 bases respectively. The CDR3 holds 14 amino acids from the cysteine to the phenylalanine. Only the CDR3 DNA stays, 42 bases, in frame from base 1. In light of the paper, this sample's time point label describes: persistent/refractory GD, antithyroid drugs over 5 years with positive TRAb. For both TCR sequencing and RNA sequencing, RNA was extracted from PBMCs using TRIzol. Graves' disease was diagnosed according to American Thyroid Association guidelines. Patients for the study were recruited at an endocrinology department in Xi'an, China. Each patient gave 8.5 to 9.5 milliliters of peripheral blood, collected in an EDTA anticoagulant tube. Ficoll Paque Plus density gradient separation was used to isolate PBMCs, and no additional T cell sorting was done. RNA quality was checked with an Agilent 2100 Bioanalyzer and agarose gel, and concentration with a NanoDrop 2000.

The library was made by multiplex PCR. The sequencer listed for this sample is Illumina HiSeq 4000. iRepertoire HTBI primers and Arm-PCR amplification of CDR3 regions were used to construct TCR beta libraries. Gel purification was performed on PCR products prior to sequencing. Concerning the study's data processing: Gene usage analysis of CDR3 amino acid clonotypes relied on the 60 or so TRBV and about 15 TRBJ segments identified across samples. COPE and FqMerger were used to merge the filtered high-quality paired reads into contigs. BLAST was used to align contigs to IMGT TRBV, TRBD and TRBJ reference genes, and CDR3 was defined according to IMGT. Clonotypes above 0.1% frequency were classified as highly expanded clones. Shannon entropy was used to measure repertoire diversity, and the Gini coefficient was used to measure V-J evenness. A clonotype found in more than one individual was treated as public. Using fastp trimming at Q25 and MiXCR clonotype assembly, TCRdb reanalyzed the public sequencing data and kept in-frame beta chains. Rows with a matching CDR3 protein are joined into one entry that keeps the most common DNA and genes. The V and J calls, along with clone size, are taken from TCRdb and not from the paper's own processing. This sample has fewer than 600,000 distinct CDR3 sequences in its table, and approximately 23% of those were observed once. Of the sample, under 15% falls within the top ten clones.

This clonotype occurred once. The antigen this receptor binds is unknown. The record has no base qualities; no much larger clone is one base away. A solitary read yields weak support. This TCR derives from a female donor with Graves disease. The sequence joins TRBV6-5 to TRBJ2-5; TRBD2 is possibly the D segment (6 matching bases). The source was peripheral blood mononuclear cells (PBMCs), collected when the disease was refractory, from a patient treated with antithyroid drugs. CDR3 protein: CASSYGTYQETQYF. The DNA sequence follows: TGTGCCAGCAGTTACGGGACTTACCAAGAGACCCAGTACTTC.